What follows describes a single T cell receptor beta chain. The clone's antigen remains unknown. No qualities accompany the bases; no much larger clone lies one base away. The sample is drawn from a study of blood T cell repertoires in COVID-19 (dated by TCRdb to 2018 to 2020). Describing the broader study: The collaborator samples originated in the United States, Italy and Spain and spanned the acute and convalescent phases of COVID-19. The material from the prospective study consisted of cDNA or gDNA derived from T cells, B-cell-depleted T cells, or PBMCs. Deeply sampled blood TCRbeta repertoires from subjects exposed to, actively infected with, or recovered from COVID-19 were included in the dataset. The repertoires were made available in a free public database intended to serve as a resource for research on the immune response to SARS-CoV-2. Samples came from the ongoing ImmuneRACE study (first 160 participants) plus 1,254 subjects from 6 global collaborators. A de-identified subject ID, COVID-19 status, age in years and sex were almost always included in the sample metadata. Where available, HLA class I and class II types were taken from metadata supplied by the sample provider and were not determined by assay-based typing.

The CDR1 and CDR2 encoded by the germline V gene (reference sequence) are SEHNR and FQNEAQ. Spanning cysteine to phenylalanine, the CDR3 consists of 14 amino acids. The sequence is cut down to CDR3 DNA, 42 bases in frame from base 1. Deletion took 0 bases off V and 11 bases off J, with a span of 16 bases between the germline ends. Here is what the overall study found, with its caveats: How much clinical and demographic metadata was included differed by source and by participant, and the metadata was provided uncurated.

Each collaborating institution followed its own protocols to collect whole blood in K2EDTA tubes. For TCRbeta analysis, collaborators shipped samples as frozen whole blood, isolated PBMCs, or DNA extracted from either of those sample types. TCRbeta CDR3 regions were amplified from genomic DNA using the immunoSEQ Assay, a bias-controlled multiplex PCR. Regarding the original processing steps: The number of nucleated cells in each sample was estimated from the amplification of reference gene primers within the assay. To quantify the absolute abundance of each unique TCRbeta CDR3 rearrangement, sequence reads were collapsed and filtered. For each sample, productive Simpson clonality was calculated as the square root of Simpson's diversity index across productive rearrangements. The source is immuneACCESS, and TCRdb retained only in-frame sequences with V and J called. Part of the clones is not carried over; for the studies checked, unresolved V genes explain less than half of this, and the remainder is unexplained. V, J and clone size reflect that table, while D and trimming were determined from the DNA. The sample table records approximately 180,000 clones; approximately 85% of these occur just once. The ten largest clones add up to 3.3% of the sample.

The material sequenced was peripheral blood. This chain joins TRBV7-9 to TRBJ1-1, with the D gene not confidently named. The TCR was taken from a man aged 60 to 69 with acute or convalescent COVID-19. The nucleotide sequence reads as follows: TGTGCCAGCAGCTTAGCAGTCGGGGAGGGTGGCGCTTTCTTT. Its coded protein is CASSLAVGEGGAFF.